Sequencing of this T cell receptor beta chain was carried out in a study of cytomegalovirus exposure and HLA in healthy donors. The study's findings and limits: Association with HLA alleles at 0.05 false discovery rate was found for roughly 17,000 TCR beta sequences in a later analysis.

Primers for the PCR totalled 60 Vbeta and 13 Jbeta. This table comes from immunoSEQ multiplex PCR, and its TCRdb copy is limited to in-frame clones, with some not included. The repertoire holds fewer than 150,000 clones, with 60% to 85% as singletons. On this clone itself: The antigen remains undetermined.

The germline V and J ends were trimmed by 6 bases and 5 bases, with 14 bases remaining between them. This CDR3 spans 14 amino acids. CDR1 MNHNY and CDR2 SVGAGI come from the germline V gene (reference sequence). The chain couples TRBV6-6 to TRBJ1-5, with D possibly matching TRBD1 (6 bases). The sequence came from a man aged 25-40 years in good health and CMV-seronegative. Sequenced material: PBMCs. CDR3 amino acids: CASSRGQSHQPQHF. The CDR3 nucleotides are TGTGCCAGCAGCCGTGGACAGTCGCATCAGCCCCAGCATTTT.